What follows are 22 T cell receptor beta chains derived from one specimen sequenced in a study of a mutant IDH1 vaccine in newly diagnosed glioma. Time point described: week 11, during vaccination. Mutant IDH1 20-mer peptide, at 300 ug, made up each vaccine dose, with topical imiquimod. These receptors are not linked to any known antigen. This table comes from immunoSEQ multiplex PCR, and its TCRdb copy is limited to in-frame clones, with some not included. The sample has about 52,000 clones, around 90% seen once. The source was PBMCs, collected from a glioma patient whose treatment included an IDH1 peptide vaccine. The receptors stem from a man aged 50 to 60 with glioma.

The chain is built from TRBV10-2 and TRBJ1-1, with TRBD1 matching over 8 bases. The CDR3 loop spans 14 amino acids. V trimming: 3 bases; J trimming: 8 bases; junction bases outside the gene matches: 8. Germline-derived CDR1 and CDR2 are WSHSY and SAAADI. The CDR3 DNA follows: TGCGCCAGCAGTGATGGCAGGGGGCGATCAGAAGCTTTCTTT. Translating gives CASSDGRGRSEAFF.

V usage is TRBV27 and J usage is TRBJ1-6; TRBD1 aligns across 10 bases. The ends lost 2 bases at V and 10 bases at J; junction bases unmatched: 8. In germline, CDR1 is MNHEY, CDR2 SMNVEV (reference sequence). The CDR3 consists of 16 residues. The CDR3 DNA follows: TGTGCCAGCAGTTTAATAGGGACAGGGGTAGGATCACCCCTCCACTTT. Residues: CASSLIGTGVGSPLHF.

The chain combines TRBV9 with TRBJ2-5, with D uncertain. Germline CDR1 SGDLS, CDR2 YYNGEE. This CDR3 comprises 14 residues. V was trimmed by 0 bases and J by 6 bases, leaving 12 bases between them. Here the CDR3 DNA reads TGTGCCAGCAGCGTAGCCTCTGAGCGACAGACCCAGTACTTC. This translates into CASSVASERQTQYF. The whole variable domain, filled in from reference TRBV9 and TRBJ2-5, reads DSGVTQTPKHLITATGQRVTLRCSPRSGDLSVYWYQQSLDQGLQFLIQYYNGEERAKGNILERFSAQQFPDLHSELNLSSLELGDSALYFCASSVASERQTQYFGPGTRLLVL.

This clone was detected only once. The gene calls are TRBV5-4 and TRBJ2-5, with a tentative D call TRBD1 (6 bases). The CDR3 sequence is 18 residues long. Germline CDR1 SGHNT, CDR2 YYREEE (reference sequence). Trimming shortened V by 7 bases and J by 2 bases, and 27 bases separated the two germline ends. CDR3 sequence (DNA): TGTGCCAGCCGCCCCAGGGGTGGGGAGAAACATCAACAAGAGACCCAGTACTTC. Amino acid sequence: CASRPRGGEKHQQETQYF. The full variable domain, in which reference TRBV5-4 and TRBJ2-5 provide the parts outside the CDR3, is ETGVTQSPTHLIKTRGQQVTLRCSSQSGHNTVSWYQQALGQGPQFIFQYYREEENGRGNFPPRFSGLQFPNYSSELNVNALELDDSALYLCASRPRGGEKHQQETQYFGPGTRLLVL.

This clone was counted a single time. The V and J genes are TRBV6-4 and TRBJ1-6; TRBD1 is a possible D gene (5 bases). CDR1 and CDR2 (germline): MRHNA, SNTAGT. The length of the CDR3 is 14 residues. Trimming took off 3 bases at V and 7 bases at J, with 10 bases between the two ends. The CDR3 loop is CASSEAGPNSPLHF. CDR3 coding DNA: TGTGCCAGCAGTGAGGCAGGGCCCAATTCACCCCTCCACTTT.

The CDR3 DNA follows: TGTGCCAGCAGCTCTAGACTAAAGAGCGGCAACACCGGGGAGCTGTTTTTT. Encoded protein: CASSSRLKSGNTGELFF. The V call is TRBV7-6, the J call TRBJ2-2, with D perhaps matching TRBD2 (5 bases). The CDR3 covers 17 residues. The V end lost 4 bases, the J end lost 2 bases, and 17 bases lay between the germline ends. Germline CDR1 reads SGHVS; CDR2 reads FNYEAQ. The whole variable domain, filled in from reference TRBV7-6 and TRBJ2-2, reads GAGVSQSPRYKVTKRGQDVALRCDPISGHVSLYWYRQALGQGPEFLTYFNYEAQQDKSGLPNDRFSAERPEGSISTLTIQRTEQRDSAMYRCASSSRLKSGNTGELFFGEGSRLTVL.

This clone has just a few counts. The chain employs TRBV6-1 and TRBJ2-1; D not certain. The V and J ends lost 0 bases and 0 bases respectively, with 6 bases between them. The CDR3 loop spans 15 amino acids. CDR1 is MNHNS and CDR2 is SASEGT in the germline V gene. The DNA for the CDR3 is TGTGCCAGCAGTGAAGCGTGGGGCTCCTACAATGAGCAGTTCTTC. Protein product: CASSEAWGSYNEQFF.

CDR3 bases: TGTGCCAGCAGTGTGGACAGGGACTATGGCTACACCTTC. Amino acid sequence: CASSVDRDYGYTF. The chain couples TRBV6-1 to TRBJ1-2, with TRBD1 identical over 8 bases. V shed 4 bases, J shed 3 bases, and the junction held 1 base outside the gene matches. This CDR3 has 13 amino acids. CDR1 MNHNS and CDR2 SASEGT come from the germline V gene.

The chain couples TRBV30 to TRBJ2-2, with D tentatively TRBD1 (5 bases). Germline V gene lookup returns CDR1 GTSNPN and CDR2 SVGIG (reference sequence). The CDR3 is made up of 13 amino acids. The CDR3: CAGVGLSTGELFF. The DNA of the CDR3 is TGTGCAGGGGTTGGTCTCTCTACCGGGGAGCTGTTTTTT.

The chain joins TRBV18 to TRBJ2-3; D may be TRBD1 (6 bases). This CDR3 is built from 15 residues. Trimming took 2 bases from V and 0 from J, leaving 9 bases between them. Germline CDR1 is KGHSH and CDR2 is LQKENI. The CDR3 region has the DNA TGTGCCAGCTCACCAACAGGGTCTAGCACAGATACGCAGTATTTT. This gives the protein CASSPTGSSTDTQYF. Full variable domain (rest looked up from reference TRBV18 and TRBJ2-3): NAGVMQNPRHLVRRRGQEARLRCSPMKGHSHVYWYRQLPEEGLKFMVYLQKENIIDESGMPKERFSAEFPKEGPSILRIQQVVRGDSAAYFCASSPTGSSTDTQYFGPGTRLTVL.

The V call is TRBV5-1, the J call TRBJ2-3; D perhaps matches TRBD2 (6 bases). Trimming removed 0 bases at V and 7 bases at J, with 9 bases between. Germline CDR1 and CDR2: SGHRS and YFSETQ. This CDR3 comprises 13 residues. As DNA, the CDR3 is TGCGCCAGCAGCTTGGTCGGAGGGCATACGCAGTATTTT. Translated: CASSLVGGHTQYF.

The chain has TRBV7-2 and TRBJ2-7; the D is unclear. V gave up 8 bases and J gave up 0 bases, with 14 bases separating them. Germline values: CDR1 SGHTA, CDR2 FQGNSA. The CDR3 loop spans 14 amino acids. CDR3 nucleotide sequence: TGTGCCAGCTCGAAGGGTTGGGGCTCCTACGAGCAGTACTTC. Translated, it gives CASSKGWGSYEQYF.

The rearrangement joins TRBV6-1 to TRBJ2-7, with 11 bases aligning to TRBD2. CDR3 length: 14 residues. J was trimmed by 0 bases and V by 7 bases; bases with no gene match: 2. Germline CDR1 MNHNS, CDR2 SASEGT. CDR3 amino acids: CASTTSGNSYEQYF. The DNA of the CDR3 is TGTGCCAGCACGACTAGCGGGAACTCCTACGAGCAGTACTTC.

The chain couples TRBV5-1 to TRBJ1-6; no clear D gene. The CDR3 spans 13 residues. V lost 0 bases, J lost 7 bases, and 5 bases lay in between. Germline V CDR1 and CDR2: SGHRS, YFSETQ. This CDR3 is CASSLDSNSPLHF. The CDR3 bases are TGCGCCAGCAGCTTGGACAGCAATTCACCCCTCCACTTT.

Comment on this clone: At one end the junction does not follow the germline gene, possibly because of a read error. The rearrangement links TRBV7-6 to TRBJ2-5; perhaps TRBD2 as D (6 bases). This CDR3 has 17 residues. Germline CDR1 SGHVS, CDR2 FNYEAQ. The CDR3 sequence: CASSIAVGGEVGETQYF. As DNA, the CDR3 is TGTGCCAGCAGCATAGCGGTGGGAGGAGAAGTCGGAGAGACCCAGTACTTC.

The chain uses TRBV7-2 and TRBJ2-7; D unresolved. There are 12 residues in the CDR3. Deletions cut 4 bases from V and 4 bases from J, with 8 bases between. In germline, CDR1 is SGHTA, CDR2 FQGNSA. In DNA, the CDR3 is TGTGCCAGCAGCTCCACCCTTTACGAGCAGTACTTC. Translating it yields CASSSTLYEQYF.

This clone appeared once. The J gene is TRBJ1-5, the V gene TRBV29-1; the D gene is possibly TRBD1 (5 bases). The V end was cut by 0 bases, the J end by 3 bases, with 9 bases between. Germline V CDR1 and CDR2: SQVTM, ANQGSEA. The CDR3 spans 14 residues. CDR3 region: CSVEDLGPNQPQHF. CDR3 DNA: TGCAGCGTTGAAGATCTGGGACCCAATCAGCCCCAGCATTTT.

The V call is TRBV7-2, the J call TRBJ2-3, with 7 bases identical to TRBD1. The ends lost 5 bases at V and 0 bases at J; junction bases unmatched: 8. The CDR3 consists of 16 residues. CDR1 is SGHTA, CDR2 FQGNSA, per germline. The CDR3 protein is CASSRQGYSSTDTQYF. The CDR3 coding sequence is TGTGCCAGCAGCCGACAGGGATACTCTAGCACAGATACGCAGTATTTT. Full variable domain (outside the CDR3, taken from reference TRBV7-2 and TRBJ2-3): GAGVSQSPSNKVTEKGKDVELRCDPISGHTALYWYRQSLGQGLEFLIYFQGNSAPDKSGLPSDRFSAERTGGSVSTLTIQRTQQEDSAVYLCASSRQGYSSTDTQYFGPGTRLTVL.

V gene TRBV6-5 combines with J gene TRBJ1-1, with unresolved D. V lost 0 bases, J lost 7 bases, and 12 bases lay in between. This CDR3 spans 14 amino acids. CDR1 is MNHEY, CDR2 SVGAGI, per germline. The CDR3 spells CASSYSGVPGEAFF. The CDR3 DNA is TGTGCCAGCAGTTACTCCGGGGTACCCGGTGAAGCTTTCTTT.

This clone came up once. The chain uses TRBV7-2 and TRBJ1-6; tentative D call: TRBD1 (5 bases). There are 16 residues in the CDR3. Germline CDR1 SGHTA, CDR2 FQGNSA. V was shortened by 1 base and J by 8 bases, with 15 bases between the two germline ends. The CDR3 coding sequence is TGTGCCAGCAGCTTAGGCTTTGGGGGAGGGGATTCACCCCTCCACTTT. This gives the protein CASSLGFGGGDSPLHF.

The rearrangement links TRBV19 to TRBJ2-7; weak D call: TRBD1 (7 bases). V gave up 5 bases and J gave up 1 base, with 24 bases separating them. The CDR3 extends over 18 amino acids. The germline gives CDR1 LNHDA, CDR2 SQIVND (reference sequence). The CDR3 protein is CASSPGGRPGRNSYEQYF. CDR3 sequence (DNA): TGTGCCAGTAGTCCAGGGGGGCGACCGGGACGCAATTCCTACGAGCAGTACTTC.

This CDR3 reads CASSRGGGQRHIQYF. CDR3 bases: TGCGCCAGCAGCCGAGGGGGGGGCCAACGGCACATTCAGTACTTC. The chain recombines TRBV5-1 with TRBJ2-4, with a weak D call TRBD2 (7 bases). Between the trimmed V and J ends, which lost 4 bases and 8 bases, there was a span of 19 bases. The CDR3 is 15 residues long. The germline gives CDR1 SGHRS, CDR2 YFSETQ.